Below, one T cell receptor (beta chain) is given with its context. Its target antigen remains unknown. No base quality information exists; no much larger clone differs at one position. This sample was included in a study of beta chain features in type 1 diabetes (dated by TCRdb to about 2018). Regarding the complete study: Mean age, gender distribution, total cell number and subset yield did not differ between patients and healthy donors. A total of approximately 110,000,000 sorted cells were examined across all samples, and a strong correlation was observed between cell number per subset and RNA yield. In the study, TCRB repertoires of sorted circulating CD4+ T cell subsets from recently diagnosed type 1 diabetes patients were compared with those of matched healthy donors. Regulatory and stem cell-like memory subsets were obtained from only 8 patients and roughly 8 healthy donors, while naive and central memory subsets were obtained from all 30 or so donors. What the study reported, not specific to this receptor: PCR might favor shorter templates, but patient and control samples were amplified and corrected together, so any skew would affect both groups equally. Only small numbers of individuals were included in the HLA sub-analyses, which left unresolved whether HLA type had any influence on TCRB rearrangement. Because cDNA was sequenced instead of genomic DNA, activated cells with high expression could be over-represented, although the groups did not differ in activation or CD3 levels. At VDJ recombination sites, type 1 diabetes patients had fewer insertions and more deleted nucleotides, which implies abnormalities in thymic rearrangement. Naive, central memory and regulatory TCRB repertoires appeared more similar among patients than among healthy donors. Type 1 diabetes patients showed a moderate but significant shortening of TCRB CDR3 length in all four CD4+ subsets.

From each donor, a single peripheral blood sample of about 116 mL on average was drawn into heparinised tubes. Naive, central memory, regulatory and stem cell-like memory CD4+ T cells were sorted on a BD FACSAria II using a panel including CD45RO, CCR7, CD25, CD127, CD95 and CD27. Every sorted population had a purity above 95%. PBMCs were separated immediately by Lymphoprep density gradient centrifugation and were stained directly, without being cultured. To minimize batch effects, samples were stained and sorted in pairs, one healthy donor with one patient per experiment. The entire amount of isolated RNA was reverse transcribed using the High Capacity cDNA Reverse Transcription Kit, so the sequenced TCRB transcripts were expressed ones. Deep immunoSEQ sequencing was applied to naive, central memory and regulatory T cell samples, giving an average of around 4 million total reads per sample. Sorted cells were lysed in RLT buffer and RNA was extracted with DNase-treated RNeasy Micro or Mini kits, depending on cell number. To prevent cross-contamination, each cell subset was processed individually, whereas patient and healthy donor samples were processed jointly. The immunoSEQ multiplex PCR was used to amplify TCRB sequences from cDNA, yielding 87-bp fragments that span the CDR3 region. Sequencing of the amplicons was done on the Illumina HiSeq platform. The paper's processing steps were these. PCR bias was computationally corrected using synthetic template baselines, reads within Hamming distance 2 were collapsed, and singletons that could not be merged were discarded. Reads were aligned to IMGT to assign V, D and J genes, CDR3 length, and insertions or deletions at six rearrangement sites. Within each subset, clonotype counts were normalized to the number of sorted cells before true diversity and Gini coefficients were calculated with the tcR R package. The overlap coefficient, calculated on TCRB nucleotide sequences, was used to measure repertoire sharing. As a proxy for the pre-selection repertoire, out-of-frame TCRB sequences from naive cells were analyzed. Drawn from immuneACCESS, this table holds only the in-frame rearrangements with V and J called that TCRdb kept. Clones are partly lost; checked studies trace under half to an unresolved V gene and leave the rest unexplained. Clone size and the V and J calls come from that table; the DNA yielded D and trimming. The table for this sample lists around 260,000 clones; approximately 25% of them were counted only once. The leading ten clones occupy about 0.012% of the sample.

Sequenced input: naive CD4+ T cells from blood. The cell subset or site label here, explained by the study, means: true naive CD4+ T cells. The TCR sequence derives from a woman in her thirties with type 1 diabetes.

The nucleotide sequence is TGTGCCAGCATGGTTGATCGGGACTCGTACAATGAGCAGTTCTTC. It translates as CASMVDRDSYNEQFF. The receptor chain draws on TRBV6-5 and TRBJ2-1, with TRBD2 as a weak D call on 6 bases. The germline V gene supplies CDR1 MNHEY and CDR2 SVGAGI. The junction shows trimming of 7 bases on V and 4 bases on J, plus 17 bases between the germline ends. The CDR3 goes from the cysteine to the phenylalanine over 15 residues. Only the CDR3 part of the read is kept: 45 bases, read in frame from the first base.